What follows are 12 T cell receptor beta chains derived from one specimen sequenced in a study of cytomegalovirus exposure and HLA in healthy donors. With 60 Vbeta and 13 Jbeta primers, the PCR was carried out. Assay used: immunoSEQ multiplex PCR; TCRdb lists only in-frame clones, some missing. The repertoire holds roughly 190,000 clones, with about 83% as singletons. The source material was PBMCs. These receptors were taken from a woman between 50 and 59 years old in good health and CMV-seropositive.

In this sample, this clone turned up a few times. The CDR3 nucleotides read TGCGCCAGCACCCCTACAGGAGGGAGGTATGGCTACACCTTC. Protein sequence: CASTPTGGRYGYTF. The rearrangement uses TRBV5-1 and TRBJ1-2, with D maybe TRBD1 (5 bases). This CDR3 region has 14 residues. V lost 6 bases to trimming and J lost 5 bases, with 17 bases between them. Germline V CDR1 and CDR2: SGHRS, YFSETQ. Using reference TRBV5-1 and TRBJ1-2 for the parts outside the CDR3, the full variable domain is KAGVTQTPRYLIKTRGQQVTLSCSPISGHRSVSWYQQTPGQGLQFLFEYFSETQRNKGNFPGRFSGRQFSNSRSEMNVSTLELGDSALYLCASTPTGGRYGYTFGSGTRLTVV.

The chain joins TRBV18 to TRBJ2-2, with a tentative D call TRBD2 (5 bases). Deletions cut 3 bases from V and 5 bases from J, with 16 bases between. CDR3 size: 16 residues. Per the germline V gene, CDR1 is KGHSH and CDR2 is LQKENI. CDR3 in DNA: TGTGCCAGCTCACCCCTAAACGGGATTGGAACCGGGGAGCTGTTTTTT. Encoded protein: CASSPLNGIGTGELFF.

The sample holds a few counts of this clone. The chain joins TRBV6-6 to TRBJ2-6; D remains unclear. Between the trimmed V and J ends, which lost 2 bases and 5 bases, there was a span of 7 bases. The CDR3 contains 14 residues. Germline loops: CDR1 MNHNY, CDR2 SVGAGI (reference sequence). DNA of the CDR3: TGTGCCAGCAGTTACAATGTAAGGGCCAACGTCCTGACTTTC. Translation gives CASSYNVRANVLTF.

The CDR3 protein is CASGLGTAGAGELFF. The CDR3 region has the DNA TGTGCTAGTGGTTTGGGGACTGCGGGGGCCGGGGAGCTGTTTTTT. The chain uses TRBV12-5 and TRBJ2-2; 7 bases are a match to TRBD2. The CDR3 has 15 amino acids. With 1 base clipped from V and 6 bases from J, the junction kept 5 bases outside the gene matches. Germline CDR1 reads LGHNT; CDR2 reads FRNRAP.

This clone showed up just a few times. V gene TRBV4-1 combines with J gene TRBJ1-1; 7 nucleotides line up with TRBD1. CDR3 length: 16 residues. Germline CDR1 reads MGHRA; CDR2 reads YSYEKL. V was pared by 5 bases and J by 0 bases, with 9 bases of the junction left unmatched. The DNA of the CDR3 is TGCGCCAGCAGCAGAGACAGGGTAGTGTTGAACACTGAAGCTTTCTTT. Protein product: CASSRDRVVLNTEAFF.

The chain has TRBV4-3 and TRBJ2-1; D perhaps matches TRBD1 (7 bases). The germline gives CDR1 LGHNA, CDR2 YSLEER. CDR3 length equals 17 residues. V shed 3 bases and J shed 4 bases, with 19 bases lying between them. The CDR3 DNA sequence: TGCGCCAGCAGCCAGGGACAGTGGGAAGGGACTTACAATGAGCAGTTCTTC. Protein product: CASSQGQWEGTYNEQFF.

This chain links TRBV27 with TRBJ1-2; 7 bases match TRBD1. The J segment lost 8 bases and the V segment lost 5 bases, leaving 5 bases of the junction unmatched. The CDR3 contains 12 residues. From germline, CDR1 is MNHEY and CDR2 SMNVEV (reference sequence). CDR3 sequence reads: CASSPTGFGYTF. The CDR3 DNA follows: TGTGCCAGCAGTCCGACAGGGTTCGGCTACACCTTC.

J is TRBJ1-1 and V is TRBV9; no firm D call. There are 15 residues in the CDR3. Germline CDR1 SGDLS, CDR2 YYNGEE. V dropped 3 bases and J dropped 1 base, with 13 bases sitting between them. The chain's CDR3 is CASSAQSVRNTEAFF. CDR3 DNA: TGTGCCAGCAGCGCACAGTCCGTGAGGAACACTGAAGCTTTCTTT.

V is TRBV23-1 and J is TRBJ1-1; 8 bases map to TRBD1. Being an ORF, TRBV23-1 has a function that is uncertain. After removal of 5 bases from V and 0 bases from J, the junction contained 14 bases not matched to a gene. The CDR3 consists of 18 residues. The CDR3 region has the DNA TGCGCCAGCAGTTCGTTACGGAAGGACAGGGTCATGAACACTGAAGCTTTCTTT. Protein product: CASSSLRKDRVMNTEAFF.

The rearrangement uses TRBV19 and TRBJ1-6; 8 bases are shared with TRBD1. Germline values: CDR1 LNHDA, CDR2 SQIVND (reference sequence). The J segment lost 10 bases and the V segment lost 5 bases, leaving 7 bases of the junction unmatched. This CDR3 has 14 amino acids. CDR3 in DNA: TGTGCCAGTAGTGCCGGACAGGGTTGGTCACCCCTCCACTTT. Its protein is CASSAGQGWSPLHF.

J is TRBJ2-1 and V is TRBV27; the D gene is possibly TRBD1 (6 bases). The length of the CDR3 is 17 residues. V lost 0 bases and J 7 bases, leaving 19 bases between the germline ends. Germline CDR1 is MNHEY and CDR2 is SMNVEV (reference sequence). The CDR3 loop reads CASSLSIGTSLGNEQFF. The CDR3 DNA reads as TGTGCCAGCAGTTTATCGATAGGGACATCCCTTGGGAATGAGCAGTTCTTC.

The CDR3 is CASSVEQRETQYF. Here the CDR3 DNA reads TGTGCCAGCAGTGTGGAACAGCGGGAGACCCAGTACTTC. V is TRBV2 and J is TRBJ2-5, with D possibly TRBD2 on 5 matching bases. Germline lookup yields CDR1 SNHLY and CDR2 FYNNEI. V was cut by 4 bases and J by 5 bases, with 11 bases left in between. The CDR3 totals 13 residues.